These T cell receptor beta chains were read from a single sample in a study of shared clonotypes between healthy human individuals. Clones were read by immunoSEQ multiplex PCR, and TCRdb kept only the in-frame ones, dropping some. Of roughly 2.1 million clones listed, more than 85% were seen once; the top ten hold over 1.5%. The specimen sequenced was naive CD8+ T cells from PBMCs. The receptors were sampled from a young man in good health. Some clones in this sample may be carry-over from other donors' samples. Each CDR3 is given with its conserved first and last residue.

cdr3_aa: CASSQEDRTGPNYGYTF
v_call: TRBV4-3
j_call: TRBJ1-2

cdr3_aa: CSVDGEYGYNEQFF
v_call: TRBV29-1
j_call: TRBJ2-1

cdr3_aa: CASRSAGGSNTGELFF
v_call: TRBV2
j_call: TRBJ2-2

cdr3_aa: CASSVDQIAGGQETQYF
v_call: TRBV9
j_call: TRBJ2-5

cdr3_aa: CASSIAGDIEFIGNQPQHF
v_call: TRBV19
j_call: TRBJ1-5

cdr3_aa: CASSQERAEAFF
v_call: TRBV4-2
j_call: TRBJ1-1

cdr3_aa: CASSLSQGWNTEAFF
v_call: TRBV13
j_call: TRBJ1-1

cdr3_aa: CASSLGTGPLYSNQPQHF
v_call: TRBV7-2
j_call: TRBJ1-5

cdr3_aa: CASSLVDEQYF
v_call: TRBV7-2
j_call: TRBJ2-7

cdr3_aa: CASSLWAVDYEQYF
v_call: TRBV5-4
j_call: TRBJ2-7

cdr3_aa: CASSGTSTDTQYF
v_call: TRBV9
j_call: TRBJ2-3

cdr3_aa: CATLAGSAGNTIYF
v_call: TRBV7-9
j_call: TRBJ1-3

cdr3_aa: CASSPVAERSTDTQYF
v_call: TRBV4-3
j_call: TRBJ2-3

cdr3_aa: CASSEGRGPGYGYTF
v_call: TRBV6-1
j_call: TRBJ1-2

cdr3_aa: CASSEVMASGRNEQFF
v_call: TRBV28
j_call: TRBJ2-1

cdr3_aa: CASSPWAGPNTGELFF
v_call: TRBV14
j_call: TRBJ2-2

cdr3_aa: CASSGGTSNTDTQYF
v_call: TRBV9
j_call: TRBJ2-3

cdr3_aa: CATSRDRGVYNEQFF
v_call: TRBV15
j_call: TRBJ2-1

cdr3_aa: CASSPGSYGYTF
v_call: TRBV11-2
j_call: TRBJ1-2

cdr3_aa: CATREAGGLWEQYF
v_call: TRBV10-3
j_call: TRBJ2-7

cdr3_aa: CASSSGLLQYF
v_call: TRBV6-5
j_call: TRBJ2-7

cdr3_aa: CASSLSRVAGGEQYF
v_call: TRBV27
j_call: TRBJ2-7

cdr3_aa: CASSPTLAGRNEQFF
v_call: TRBV28
j_call: TRBJ2-1

cdr3_aa: CASRVPPDRAGLSGYTF
v_call: TRBV28
j_call: TRBJ1-2

cdr3_aa: CASRRGRVGDTQYF
v_call: TRBV4-3
j_call: TRBJ2-3

cdr3_aa: CASSLGSKKETQYF
v_call: TRBV11-2
j_call: TRBJ2-5

cdr3_aa: CASSPLGGRVETQYF
v_call: TRBV28
j_call: TRBJ2-5

cdr3_aa: CSVGENTEAFF
v_call: TRBV29-1
j_call: TRBJ1-1

cdr3_aa: CASSWLAGAESYNEQFF
v_call: TRBV19
j_call: TRBJ2-1

cdr3_aa: CASSINPRSSDTQYF
v_call: TRBV2
j_call: TRBJ2-3

cdr3_aa: CASSLDLRNTEAFF
v_call: TRBV28
j_call: TRBJ1-1

cdr3_aa: CASTRRRGSSYEQYF
v_call: TRBV28
j_call: TRBJ2-7

cdr3_aa: CASSGRDGTYEQYF
v_call: TRBV6-5
j_call: TRBJ2-7

cdr3_aa: CSVPPSGQETQYF
v_call: TRBV29-1
j_call: TRBJ2-5

cdr3_aa: CASSQDSLGYEQYF
v_call: TRBV4-3
j_call: TRBJ2-7

cdr3_aa: CASSSRRNTEAFF
v_call: TRBV7-6
j_call: TRBJ1-1

cdr3_aa: CASSPTGYDTGANVLTF
v_call: TRBV27
j_call: TRBJ2-6

cdr3_aa: CASSVTGSTGELFF
v_call: TRBV9
j_call: TRBJ2-2

cdr3_aa: CASSYRTSGAPRDEQFF
v_call: TRBV5-6
j_call: TRBJ2-1

cdr3_aa: CASSQGGRLAVNTDTQYF
v_call: TRBV4-1
j_call: TRBJ2-3

cdr3_aa: CASSELGLLGNEQFF
v_call: TRBV6-1
j_call: TRBJ2-1

cdr3_aa: CASSLGRKGDTQYF
v_call: TRBV13
j_call: TRBJ2-3

cdr3_aa: CAGSPRLAGGFDEQFF
v_call: TRBV27
j_call: TRBJ2-1

cdr3_aa: CASSWTGGDWTSRLFF
v_call: TRBV7-9
j_call: TRBJ2-1

cdr3_aa: CASSMGQGNYYGYTF
v_call: TRBV27
j_call: TRBJ1-2

cdr3_aa: CASSLRGIGYEQYF
v_call: TRBV28
j_call: TRBJ2-7

cdr3_aa: CASSIAADRTEAFF
v_call: TRBV19
j_call: TRBJ1-1

cdr3_aa: CASSPIGGSDYGYTF
v_call: TRBV18
j_call: TRBJ1-2

cdr3_aa: CASTGSRADTQYF
v_call: TRBV27
j_call: TRBJ2-3

cdr3_aa: CASAISAGGAYEQYF
v_call: TRBV4-3
j_call: .

cdr3_aa: CAISESVGGTDTQYF
v_call: TRBV10-3
j_call: TRBJ2-3

cdr3_aa: CASSLFSEETQYF
v_call: TRBV13
j_call: TRBJ2-5

cdr3_aa: CASSLKTGVNYGYTF
v_call: TRBV7-8
j_call: TRBJ1-2

cdr3_aa: CASSLGTGQAYYEQYF
v_call: TRBV13
j_call: TRBJ2-7

cdr3_aa: CASSKVSSGHLNTEAFF
v_call: TRBV21-1
j_call: TRBJ1-1